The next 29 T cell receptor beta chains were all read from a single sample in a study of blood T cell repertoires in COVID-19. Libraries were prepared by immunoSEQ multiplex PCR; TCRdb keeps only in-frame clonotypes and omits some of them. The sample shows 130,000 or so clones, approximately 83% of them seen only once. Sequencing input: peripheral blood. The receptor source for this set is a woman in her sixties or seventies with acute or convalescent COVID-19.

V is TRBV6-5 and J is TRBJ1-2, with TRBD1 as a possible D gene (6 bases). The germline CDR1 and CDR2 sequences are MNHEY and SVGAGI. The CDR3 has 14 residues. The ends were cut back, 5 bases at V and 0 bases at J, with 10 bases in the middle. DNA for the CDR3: TGTGCCAGCAGTCACAGGGATACTAACTATGGCTACACCTTC. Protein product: CASSHRDTNYGYTF.

This CDR3 reads CASSLATGSTEAFF. The CDR3 nucleotides read TGTGCCAGCAGCTTAGCGACAGGGAGCACTGAAGCTTTCTTT. The V and J genes are TRBV7-9 and TRBJ1-1, with 7 bases identical to TRBD1. The trim removed 0 bases at V and 4 bases at J, leaving 2 bases unmatched. Germline V gene sequence: CDR1 SEHNR, CDR2 FQNEAQ (reference sequence). There are 14 residues in the CDR3.

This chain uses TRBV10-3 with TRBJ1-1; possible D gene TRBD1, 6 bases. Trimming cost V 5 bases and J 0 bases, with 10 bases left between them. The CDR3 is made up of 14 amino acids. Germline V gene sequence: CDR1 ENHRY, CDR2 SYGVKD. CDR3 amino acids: CAISTGTMNTEAFF. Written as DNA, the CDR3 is TGTGCCATCAGTACCGGGACAATGAACACTGAAGCTTTCTTT.

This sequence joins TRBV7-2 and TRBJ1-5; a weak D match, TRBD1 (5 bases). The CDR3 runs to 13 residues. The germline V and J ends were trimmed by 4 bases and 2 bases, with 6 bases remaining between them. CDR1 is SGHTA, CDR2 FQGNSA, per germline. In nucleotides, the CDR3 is TGTGCCAGCAGCTCGACAGGCAATCAGCCCCAGCATTTT. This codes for CASSSTGNQPQHF.

The CDR3 coding sequence is TGTGCCAGCAGTGAAGGGGCCCTCGCCCTATGGCAGTATTTT. Translating gives CASSEGALALWQYF. The V and J genes are TRBV6-1 and TRBJ2-3; no firm D call. The germline V gene encodes CDR1 MNHNS and CDR2 SASEGT. The CDR3 loop spans 14 amino acids. With 1 base removed from V and 11 bases from J, the gap between germline ends came to 16 bases.

CDR3 coding DNA: TGTGCCAGCCGACACAGGGACGTGAACACTGAAGCTTTCTTT. The encoded protein is CASRHRDVNTEAFF. The chain couples TRBV27 to TRBJ1-1; the D gene is possibly TRBD1 (6 bases). Germline CDR1 reads MNHEY; CDR2 reads SMNVEV (reference sequence). Trimming cost V 8 bases and J 0 bases, with 13 bases left between them. The CDR3 is made up of 14 amino acids.

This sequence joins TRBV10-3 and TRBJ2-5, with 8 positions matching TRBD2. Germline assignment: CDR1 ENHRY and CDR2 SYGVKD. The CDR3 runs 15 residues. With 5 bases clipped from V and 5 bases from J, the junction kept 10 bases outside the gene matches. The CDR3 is CAISISGTQGETQYF. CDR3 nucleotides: TGTGCCATCAGTATTAGCGGGACCCAAGGGGAGACCCAGTACTTC.

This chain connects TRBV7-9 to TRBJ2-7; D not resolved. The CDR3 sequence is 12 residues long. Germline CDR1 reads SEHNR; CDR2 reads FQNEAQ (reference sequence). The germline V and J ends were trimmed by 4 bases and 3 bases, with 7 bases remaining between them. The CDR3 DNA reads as TGTGCCAGCAGCTCCCGTATCTACGAGCAGTACTTC. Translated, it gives CASSSRIYEQYF.

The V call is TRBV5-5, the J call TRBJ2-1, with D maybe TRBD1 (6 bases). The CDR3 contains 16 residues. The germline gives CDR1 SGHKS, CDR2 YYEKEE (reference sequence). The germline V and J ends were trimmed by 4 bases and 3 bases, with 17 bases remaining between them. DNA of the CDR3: TGTGCCAGCAGCCCCGGACAGATCTCTAACTACAATGAGCAGTTCTTC. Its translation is CASSPGQISNYNEQFF.

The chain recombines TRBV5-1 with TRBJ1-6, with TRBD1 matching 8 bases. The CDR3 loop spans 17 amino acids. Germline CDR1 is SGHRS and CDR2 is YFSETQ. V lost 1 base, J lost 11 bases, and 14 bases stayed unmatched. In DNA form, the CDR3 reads TGCGCCAGCAGCTTGACGATCCGAGGACAGGGAACGGCACCCCTCCACTTT. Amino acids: CASSLTIRGQGTAPLHF.

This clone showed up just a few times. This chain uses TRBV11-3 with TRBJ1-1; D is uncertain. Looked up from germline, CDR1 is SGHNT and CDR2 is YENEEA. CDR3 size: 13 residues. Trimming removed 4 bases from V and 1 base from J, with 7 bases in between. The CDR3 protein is CASSWEGNTEAFF. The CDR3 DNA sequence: TGTGCCAGCAGCTGGGAGGGGAACACTGAAGCTTTCTTT.

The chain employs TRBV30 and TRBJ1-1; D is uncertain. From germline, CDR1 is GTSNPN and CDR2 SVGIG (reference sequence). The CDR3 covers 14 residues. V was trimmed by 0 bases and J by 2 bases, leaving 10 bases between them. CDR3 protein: CAWSVSLYNTEAFF. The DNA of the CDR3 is TGTGCCTGGAGTGTAAGCCTCTATAACACTGAAGCTTTCTTT.

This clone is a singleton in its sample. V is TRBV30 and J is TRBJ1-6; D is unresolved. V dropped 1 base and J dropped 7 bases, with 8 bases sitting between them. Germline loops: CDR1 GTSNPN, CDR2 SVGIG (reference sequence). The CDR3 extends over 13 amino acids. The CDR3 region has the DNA TGTGCCTGGAGTGAGTCTAGAAATTCACCCCTCCACTTT. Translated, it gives CAWSESRNSPLHF.

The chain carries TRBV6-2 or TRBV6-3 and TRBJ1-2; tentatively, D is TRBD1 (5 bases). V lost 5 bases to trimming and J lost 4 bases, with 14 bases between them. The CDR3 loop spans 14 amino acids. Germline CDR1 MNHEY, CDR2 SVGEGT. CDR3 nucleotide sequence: TGTGCCAGCAGTCAACGGACACTTCTCTATGGCTACACCTTC. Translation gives CASSQRTLLYGYTF.

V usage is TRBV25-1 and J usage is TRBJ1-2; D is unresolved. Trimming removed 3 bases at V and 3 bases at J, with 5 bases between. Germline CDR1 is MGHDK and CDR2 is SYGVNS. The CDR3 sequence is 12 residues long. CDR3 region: CASSDQYYGYTF. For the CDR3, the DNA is TGTGCCAGCAGTGATCAGTACTATGGCTACACCTTC.

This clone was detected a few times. In DNA, the CDR3 is TGTGCCAGTAGTATGAAGGACAGGGCGCAATTTGAGCAGTTCTTC. It encodes CASSMKDRAQFEQFF. The rearrangement joins TRBV19 to TRBJ2-1; 8 bases align to TRBD1. V trimming: 3 bases; J trimming: 9 bases; junction bases outside the gene matches: 10. Germline V gene data show CDR1 as LNHDA and CDR2 as SQIVND (reference sequence). There are 15 residues in the CDR3.

The CDR3, as DNA: TGTGCCACCAGCAGAGAGTGGCAGTATGGCTACACCTTC. It yields the protein CATSREWQYGYTF. This chain connects TRBV15 to TRBJ1-2; D ambiguous. V gave up 0 bases and J gave up 5 bases, with 7 bases separating them. There are 13 residues in the CDR3. CDR1 and CDR2 (germline): LNHNV, YYDKDF (reference sequence).

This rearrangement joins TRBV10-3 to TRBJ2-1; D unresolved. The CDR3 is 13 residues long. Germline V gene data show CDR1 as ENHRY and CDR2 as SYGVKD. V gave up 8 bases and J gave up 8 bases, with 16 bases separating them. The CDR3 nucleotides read TGTGCCATCGGATTGCTGGGCCCTGATGAGCAGTTCTTC. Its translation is CAIGLLGPDEQFF.

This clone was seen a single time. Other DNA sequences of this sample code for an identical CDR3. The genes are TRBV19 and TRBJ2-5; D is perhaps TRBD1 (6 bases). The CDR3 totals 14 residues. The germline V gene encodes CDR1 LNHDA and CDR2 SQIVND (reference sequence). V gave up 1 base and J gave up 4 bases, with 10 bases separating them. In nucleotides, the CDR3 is TGTGCCAGTAGTATAGCTGGGGGCGTAGAGACCCAGTACTTC. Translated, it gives CASSIAGGVETQYF.

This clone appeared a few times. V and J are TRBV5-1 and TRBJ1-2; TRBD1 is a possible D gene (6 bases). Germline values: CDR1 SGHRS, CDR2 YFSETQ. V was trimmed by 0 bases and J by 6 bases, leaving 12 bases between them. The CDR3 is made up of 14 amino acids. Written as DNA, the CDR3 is TGCGCCAGCAGCTTGGTGACAGGTGGGAATGGCTACACCTTC. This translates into CASSLVTGGNGYTF.

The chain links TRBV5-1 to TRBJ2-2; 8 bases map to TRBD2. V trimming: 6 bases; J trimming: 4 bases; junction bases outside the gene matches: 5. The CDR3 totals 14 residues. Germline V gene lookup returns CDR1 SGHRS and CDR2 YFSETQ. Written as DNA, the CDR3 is TGCGCCAGCAAGGTAGCGGGGTTCACCGGGGAGCTGTTTTTT. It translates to CASKVAGFTGELFF.

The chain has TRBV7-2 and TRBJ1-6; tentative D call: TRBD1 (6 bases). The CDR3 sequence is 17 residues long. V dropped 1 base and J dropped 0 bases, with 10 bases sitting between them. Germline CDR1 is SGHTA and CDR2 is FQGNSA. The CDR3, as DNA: TGTGCCAGCAGCTTAGTTGGCAGGGGCTCCTATAATTCACCCCTCCACTTT. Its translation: CASSLVGRGSYNSPLHF.

In nucleotides, the CDR3 is TGTGCCAGCAGCGACCCGGACAGTCAGAACTATGGCTACACCTTC. This gives the protein CASSDPDSQNYGYTF. This chain connects TRBV5-6 to TRBJ1-2; possible D gene TRBD1, 6 bases. V was shortened by 4 bases and J by 2 bases, with 15 bases between the two germline ends. The CDR3 covers 15 residues. Germline CDR1 SGHDT, CDR2 YYEEEE.

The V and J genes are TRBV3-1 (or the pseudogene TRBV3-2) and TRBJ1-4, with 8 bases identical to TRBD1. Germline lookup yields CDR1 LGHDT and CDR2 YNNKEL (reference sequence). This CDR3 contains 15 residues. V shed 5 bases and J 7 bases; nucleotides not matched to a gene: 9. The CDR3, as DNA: TGTGCCAGCAGCGTACAGGGGGTGGATCGTGAAAAACTGTTTTTT. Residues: CASSVQGVDREKLFF.

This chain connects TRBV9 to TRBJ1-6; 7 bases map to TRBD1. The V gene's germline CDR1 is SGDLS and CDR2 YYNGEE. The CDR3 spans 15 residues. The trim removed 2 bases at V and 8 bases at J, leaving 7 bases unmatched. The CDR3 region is CASSVEAGGHSPLHF. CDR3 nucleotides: TGTGCCAGCAGCGTTGAGGCAGGGGGTCATTCACCCCTCCACTTT.

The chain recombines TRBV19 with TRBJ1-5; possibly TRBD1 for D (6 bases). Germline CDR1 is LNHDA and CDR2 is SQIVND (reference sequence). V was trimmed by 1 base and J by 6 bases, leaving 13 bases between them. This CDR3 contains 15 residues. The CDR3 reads CASSIAVQGTQPQHF. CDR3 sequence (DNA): TGTGCCAGTAGTATAGCGGTACAGGGAACTCAGCCCCAGCATTTT.

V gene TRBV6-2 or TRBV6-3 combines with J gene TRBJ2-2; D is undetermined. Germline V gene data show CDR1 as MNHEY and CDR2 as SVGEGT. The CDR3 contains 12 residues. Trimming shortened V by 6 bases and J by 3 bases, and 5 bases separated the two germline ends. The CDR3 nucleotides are TGTGCCAGCAGCTCCTACACCGGGGAGCTGTTTTTT. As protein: CASSSYTGELFF.

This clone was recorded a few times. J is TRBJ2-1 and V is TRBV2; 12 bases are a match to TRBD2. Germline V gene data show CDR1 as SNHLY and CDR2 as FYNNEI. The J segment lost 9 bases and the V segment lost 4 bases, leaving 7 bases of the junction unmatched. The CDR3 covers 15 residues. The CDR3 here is CASSARLAGAIEQFF. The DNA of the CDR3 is TGTGCCAGCAGTGCCCGACTAGCGGGGGCAATTGAGCAGTTCTTC. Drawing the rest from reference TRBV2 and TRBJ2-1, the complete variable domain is EPEVTQTPSHQVTQMGQEVILRCVPISNHLYFYWYRQILGQKVEFLVSFYNNEISEKSEIFDDQFSVERPDGSNFTLKIRSTKLEDSAMYFCASSARLAGAIEQFFGPGTRLTVL.

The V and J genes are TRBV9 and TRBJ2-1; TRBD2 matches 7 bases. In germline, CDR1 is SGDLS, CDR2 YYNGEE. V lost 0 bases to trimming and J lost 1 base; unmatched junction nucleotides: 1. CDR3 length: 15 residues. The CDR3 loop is CASSVVGGSYNEQFF. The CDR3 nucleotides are TGTGCCAGCAGCGTAGTGGGGGGGTCCTACAATGAGCAGTTCTTC. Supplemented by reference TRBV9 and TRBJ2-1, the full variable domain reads DSGVTQTPKHLITATGQRVTLRCSPRSGDLSVYWYQQSLDQGLQFLIQYYNGEERAKGNILERFSAQQFPDLHSELNLSSLELGDSALYFCASSVVGGSYNEQFFGPGTRLTVL.